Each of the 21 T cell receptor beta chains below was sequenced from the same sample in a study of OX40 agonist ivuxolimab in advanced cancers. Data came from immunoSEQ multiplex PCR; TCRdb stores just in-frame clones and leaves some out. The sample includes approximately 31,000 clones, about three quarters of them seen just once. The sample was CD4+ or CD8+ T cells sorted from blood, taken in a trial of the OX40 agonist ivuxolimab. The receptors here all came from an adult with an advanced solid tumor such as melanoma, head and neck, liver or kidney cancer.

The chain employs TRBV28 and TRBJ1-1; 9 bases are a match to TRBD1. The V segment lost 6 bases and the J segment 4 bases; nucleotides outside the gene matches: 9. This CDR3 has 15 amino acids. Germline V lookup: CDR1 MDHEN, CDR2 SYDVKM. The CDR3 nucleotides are TGTGCCAGCAGCCTTCACGGACAGGGGCTCACTGAAGCTTTCTTT. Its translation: CASSLHGQGLTEAFF. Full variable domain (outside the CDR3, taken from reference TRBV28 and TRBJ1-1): DVKVTQSSRYLVKRTGEKVFLECVQDMDHENMFWYRQDPGLGLRLIYFSYDVKMKEKGDIPEGYSVSREKKERFSLILESASTNQTSMYLCASSLHGQGLTEAFFGQGTRLTVV.

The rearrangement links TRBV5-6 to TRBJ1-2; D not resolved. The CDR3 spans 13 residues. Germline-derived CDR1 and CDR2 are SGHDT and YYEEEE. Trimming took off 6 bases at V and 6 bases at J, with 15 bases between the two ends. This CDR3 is CASIQYAGNGYTF. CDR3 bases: TGTGCCAGCATCCAATACGCCGGGAATGGCTACACCTTC.

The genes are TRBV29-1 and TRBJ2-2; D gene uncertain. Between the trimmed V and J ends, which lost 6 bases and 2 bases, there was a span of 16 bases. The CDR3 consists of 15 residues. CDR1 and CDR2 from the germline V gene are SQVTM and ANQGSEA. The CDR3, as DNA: TGCAGCGTCCCGGGTAAGGGCGGTAACACCGGGGAGCTGTTTTTT. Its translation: CSVPGKGGNTGELFF.

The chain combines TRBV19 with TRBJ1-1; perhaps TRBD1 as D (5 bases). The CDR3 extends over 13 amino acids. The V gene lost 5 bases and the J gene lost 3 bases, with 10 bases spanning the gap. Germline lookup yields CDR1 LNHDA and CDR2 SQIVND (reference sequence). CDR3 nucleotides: TGTGCCAGTAGTTTGGGGACTTACACTGAAGCTTTCTTT. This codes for CASSLGTYTEAFF.

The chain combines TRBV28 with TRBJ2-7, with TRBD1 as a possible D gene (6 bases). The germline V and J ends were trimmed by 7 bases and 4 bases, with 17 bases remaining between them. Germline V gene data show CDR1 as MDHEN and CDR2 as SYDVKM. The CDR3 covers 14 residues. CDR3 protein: CASTLQGSSYEQYF. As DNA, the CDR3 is TGTGCCAGCACCCTACAGGGTTCCTCTTACGAGCAGTACTTC.

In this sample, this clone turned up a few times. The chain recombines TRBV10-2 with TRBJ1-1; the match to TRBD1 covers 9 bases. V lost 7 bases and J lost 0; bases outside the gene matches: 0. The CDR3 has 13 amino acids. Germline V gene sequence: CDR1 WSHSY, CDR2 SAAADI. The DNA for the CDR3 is TGCGCCAGCAACAGGGGGCTGAACACTGAAGCTTTCTTT. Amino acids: CASNRGLNTEAFF.

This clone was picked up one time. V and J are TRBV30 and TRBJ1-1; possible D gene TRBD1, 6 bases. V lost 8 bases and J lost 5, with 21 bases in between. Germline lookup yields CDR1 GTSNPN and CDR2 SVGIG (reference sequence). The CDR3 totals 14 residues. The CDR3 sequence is CAAGRTALATEAFF. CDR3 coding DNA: TGTGCCGCTGGACGGACAGCTTTGGCGACTGAAGCTTTCTTT.

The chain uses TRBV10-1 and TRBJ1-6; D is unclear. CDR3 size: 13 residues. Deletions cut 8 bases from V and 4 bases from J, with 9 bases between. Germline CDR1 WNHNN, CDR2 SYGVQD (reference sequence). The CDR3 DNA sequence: TGCGCCAGCCGCCGGGATTATAATTCACCCCTCCACTTT. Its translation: CASRRDYNSPLHF.

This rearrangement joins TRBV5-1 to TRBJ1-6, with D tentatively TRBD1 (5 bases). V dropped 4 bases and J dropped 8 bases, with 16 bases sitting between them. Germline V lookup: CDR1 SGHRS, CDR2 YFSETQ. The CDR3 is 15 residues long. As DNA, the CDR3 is TGCGCCAGCAGCCTTCGACAGACTATTGATTCACCCCTCCACTTT. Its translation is CASSLRQTIDSPLHF. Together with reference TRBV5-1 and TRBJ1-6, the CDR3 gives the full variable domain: KAGVTQTPRYLIKTRGQQVTLSCSPISGHRSVSWYQQTPGQGLQFLFEYFSETQRNKGNFPGRFSGRQFSNSRSEMNVSTLELGDSALYLCASSLRQTIDSPLHFGNGTRLTVT.

The CDR3 loop is CASNHEGQNTEAFF. CDR3 nucleotide sequence: TGTGCCAGCAACCATGAGGGCCAGAACACTGAAGCTTTCTTT. The chain joins TRBV2 to TRBJ1-1; D is unclear. The CDR3 totals 14 residues. Trimming pared 7 bases from V and 1 base from J, leaving 13 bases between. Germline assignment: CDR1 SNHLY and CDR2 FYNNEI.

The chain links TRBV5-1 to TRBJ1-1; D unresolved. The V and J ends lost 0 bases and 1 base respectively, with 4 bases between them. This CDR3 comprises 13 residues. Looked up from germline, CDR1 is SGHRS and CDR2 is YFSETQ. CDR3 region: CASSLVWNTEAFF. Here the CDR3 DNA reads TGCGCCAGCAGCTTGGTCTGGAACACTGAAGCTTTCTTT.

CDR3 bases: TGTGCCAGCAGTGTTTCAGGGCTCAATCAGCCCCAGCATTTT. Its translation is CASSVSGLNQPQHF. This sequence joins TRBV2 and TRBJ1-5, with a weak D call TRBD1 (5 bases). The CDR3 runs 14 residues. V was clipped by 4 bases and J by 3 bases, with 10 bases between them. Germline CDR1 SNHLY, CDR2 FYNNEI.

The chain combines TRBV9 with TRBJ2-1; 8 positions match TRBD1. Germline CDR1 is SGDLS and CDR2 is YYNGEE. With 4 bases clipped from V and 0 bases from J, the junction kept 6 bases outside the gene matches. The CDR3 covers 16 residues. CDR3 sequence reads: CASSLQDRVSYNEQFF. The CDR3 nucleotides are TGTGCCAGCAGCCTCCAGGACAGGGTCTCCTACAATGAGCAGTTCTTC.

The CDR3 is CASSEDSLALFF. The CDR3 coding sequence is TGTGCCAGCAGCGAGGACAGCCTAGCACTGTTTTTT. The V gene is TRBV7-9, the J gene TRBJ1-4; a weak D match, TRBD1 (6 bases). The CDR3 consists of 12 residues. Germline V CDR1 and CDR2: SEHNR, FQNEAQ (reference sequence). V was trimmed by 5 bases and J by 13 bases, leaving 14 bases between them.

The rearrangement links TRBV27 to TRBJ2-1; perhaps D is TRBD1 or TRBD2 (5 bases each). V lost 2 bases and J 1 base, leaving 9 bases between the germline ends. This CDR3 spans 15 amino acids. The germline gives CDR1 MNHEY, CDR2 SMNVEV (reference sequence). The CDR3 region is CASSLGWGSYNEQFF. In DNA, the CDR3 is TGTGCCAGCAGTTTAGGGTGGGGGTCCTACAATGAGCAGTTCTTC.

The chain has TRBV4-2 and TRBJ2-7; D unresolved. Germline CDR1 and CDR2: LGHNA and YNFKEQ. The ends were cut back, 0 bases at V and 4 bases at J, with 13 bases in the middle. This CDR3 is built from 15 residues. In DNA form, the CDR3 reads TGTGCCAGCAGCCAAGATTTCGTCGGGCAGTACGAGCAGTACTTC. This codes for CASSQDFVGQYEQYF.

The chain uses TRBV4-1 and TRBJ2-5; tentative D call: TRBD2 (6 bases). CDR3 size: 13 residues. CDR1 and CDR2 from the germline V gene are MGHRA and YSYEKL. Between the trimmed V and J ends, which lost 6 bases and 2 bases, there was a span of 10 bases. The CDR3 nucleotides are TGCGCCAGCAGTCTAGCGAGGCAAGAGACCCAGTACTTC. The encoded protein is CASSLARQETQYF.

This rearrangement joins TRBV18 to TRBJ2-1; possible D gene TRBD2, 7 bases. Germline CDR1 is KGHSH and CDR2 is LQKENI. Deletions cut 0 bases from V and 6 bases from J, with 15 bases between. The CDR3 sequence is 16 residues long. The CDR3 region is CASSPPEGGGINEQFF. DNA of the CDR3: TGTGCCAGCTCACCACCGGAAGGGGGGGGGATCAATGAGCAGTTCTTC. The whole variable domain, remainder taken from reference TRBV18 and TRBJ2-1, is NAGVMQNPRHLVRRRGQEARLRCSPMKGHSHVYWYRQLPEEGLKFMVYLQKENIIDESGMPKERFSAEFPKEGPSILRIQQVVRGDSAAYFCASSPPEGGGINEQFFGPGTRLTVL.

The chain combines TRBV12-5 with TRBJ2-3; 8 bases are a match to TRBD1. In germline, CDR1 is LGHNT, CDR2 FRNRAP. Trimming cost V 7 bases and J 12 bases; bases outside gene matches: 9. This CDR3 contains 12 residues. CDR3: CASAPGAGGQYF. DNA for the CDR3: TGTGCTAGTGCTCCCGGGGCAGGGGGCCAGTATTTT.

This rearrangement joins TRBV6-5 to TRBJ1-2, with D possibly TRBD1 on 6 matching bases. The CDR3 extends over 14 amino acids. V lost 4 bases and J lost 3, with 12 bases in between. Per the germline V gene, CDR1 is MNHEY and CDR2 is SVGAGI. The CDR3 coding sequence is TGTGCCAGCAGTTTGACAGGACCCCACTATGGCTACACCTTC. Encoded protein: CASSLTGPHYGYTF.

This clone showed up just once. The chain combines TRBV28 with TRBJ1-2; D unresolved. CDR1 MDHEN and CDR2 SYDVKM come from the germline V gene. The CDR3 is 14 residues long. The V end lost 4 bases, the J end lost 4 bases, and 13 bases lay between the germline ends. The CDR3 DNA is TGTGCCAGCAGTTCATCGGACGGCCTCTATGGCTACACCTTC. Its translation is CASSSSDGLYGYTF.